Detailed here is one T cell receptor (beta chain). Each CDR3 protein is one row after TCRdb ran MiXCR on the 5' RACE reads. Altogether some 600,000 distinct CDR3 sequences are present, approximately 16% being singletons, with the ten largest covering approximately 15%. This record belongs to a study of T cells after yellow fever vaccination. Per germline, CDR1 KGHSH and CDR2 LQKENI. CDR3 length: 15 amino acids. The V segment lost 3 bases and the J segment 6 bases; nucleotides outside the gene matches: 5. The V and J genes are TRBV18 and TRBJ2-3; 11 bases line up with TRBD2. The clonotype was recovered from a man aged 18 to 29 who received the YFV17D yellow fever vaccine. The starting material was PBMCs, obtained around 5 days after the first yellow fever vaccination. CDR3 sequence reads: CASSPTSGAADTQYF. The CDR3 DNA is TGTGCCAGCTCACCGACTAGCGGGGCGGCGGATACGCAGTATTTT.